A single sample gave rise to the 13 T cell receptor beta chains below, sequenced in a study of tumor-infiltrating lymphocytes in primary liver carcinoma. The authors took blood RNA from unsorted whole blood and also extracted germline DNA. Total RNA amounting to approximately 460 ng was the source from which TCR beta cDNA was made with a constant-region primer. Construction of TCR beta libraries relied on three successive nested multiplex PCR rounds employing slightly modified ARM-PCR. Rounds one and two of PCR, each of 10 cycles, were primed with TRBV1-TRBV30 forward primers and a C-beta reverse primer. TCRdb itself ran the multiplex PCR reads through MiXCR, one entry per CDR3 protein. The data show some 180,000 distinct CDR3 sequences, 50% to 75% seen once. The sample consisted of peripheral blood. The receptors originated from a man aged 40-49 years with primary liver carcinoma and hepatitis B virus infection.

This clonotype was seen ten or more times. This rearrangement joins TRBV6-1 to TRBJ1-1, with D possibly matching TRBD1 (6 bases). The CDR3 is 13 amino acids. The germline V gene encodes CDR1 MNHNS and CDR2 SASEGT. V was trimmed by 5 bases and J by 6 bases, leaving 13 bases between them. The CDR3 bases are TGTGCCAGCAGTATGGGGGCGAGCGCTGAAGCTTTCTTT. Translated: CASSMGASAEAFF.

The J gene is TRBJ1-1, the V gene TRBV6-5, with 7 bases identical to TRBD1. There are 14 residues in the CDR3. After removal of 7 bases from V and 4 bases from J, the junction contained 9 bases not matched to a gene. Germline-derived CDR1 and CDR2 are MNHEY and SVGAGI. The CDR3 nucleotides read TGTGCCAGCATTCCATCAGGGGGTCTCACTGAAGCTTTCTTT. It translates to CASIPSGGLTEAFF.

The gene calls are TRBV12-3 or TRBV12-4 and TRBJ2-7; TRBD2 matches at 8 bases. The CDR3 covers 15 residues. V dropped 9 bases and J dropped 7; count of bases not matched to a gene: 17. The CDR3 region has the DNA TGTGCCAGGAGTGCCCTCGGGAGGGCCTTGGAAGAGCAGTACTTC. Protein: CARSALGRALEEQYF.

This clonotype occurred many times. This sequence joins TRBV11-2 and TRBJ1-1; possible D gene TRBD1, 5 bases. From germline, CDR1 is SGHAT and CDR2 FQNNGV. Trimming stripped 2 bases from V and 8 bases from J, with 6 bases between. CDR3 length: 11 amino acids. This CDR3 is CASSLNREAFF. Written as DNA, the CDR3 is TGTGCCAGCAGCTTAAACAGGGAAGCTTTCTTT. The full variable domain, rest sourced from reference TRBV11-2 and TRBJ1-1, is EAGVAQSPRYKIIEKRQSVAFWCNPISGHATLYWYQQILGQGPKLLIQFQNNGVVDDSQLPKDRFSAERLKGVDSTLKIQPAKLEDSAVYLCASSLNREAFFGQGTRLTVV.

The V call is TRBV11-2, the J call TRBJ2-1, with D possibly TRBD1 on 6 matching bases. Trimming removed 5 bases at V and 5 bases at J, with 13 bases between. The germline gives CDR1 SGHAT, CDR2 FQNNGV. The CDR3 has 14 amino acids. CDR3 region: CASSRRGSDNEQFF. The CDR3 DNA sequence: TGTGCCAGCAGCCGAAGGGGGTCTGACAATGAGCAGTTCTTC.

The table lists this clonotype with a count of one. The chain links TRBV7-8 to TRBJ2-3; no clear D gene. The CDR3 runs to 14 residues. CDR1 SGHVS and CDR2 FQNEAQ come from the germline V gene. V lost 3 bases and J lost 2, with 9 bases in between. CDR3 in amino acids: CASSLSGVTDTQYF. The CDR3 DNA is TGTGCCAGCAGCTTGAGTGGGGTCACAGATACGCAGTATTTT.

On this clonotype: Sequence at one end of the junction differs from germline and may be a read error. The rearrangement uses TRBV7-3 and TRBJ2-1, with D tentatively TRBD2 (5 bases). Looked up from germline, CDR1 is SGHTA and CDR2 is FQGTGA. This CDR3 contains 16 residues. The chain's CDR3 is CASSLAPPGNYDEQFF. Here the CDR3 DNA reads TGTGCCAGCAGCTTAGCGCCGCCCGGGAACTACGATGAGCAGTTCTTC.

As DNA, the CDR3 is TGTGCCAGCAGCTTATCCCTCGCGACGGTCTACGAGCAGTACTTC. This sequence encodes CASSLSLATVYEQYF. J is TRBJ2-7 and V is TRBV11-2; no clear D. The germline V gene encodes CDR1 SGHAT and CDR2 FQNNGV. V was clipped by 2 bases and J by 3 bases, with 14 bases between them. The CDR3 runs to 15 residues.

CDR3 sequence reads: CASSWGADTEAFF. The CDR3, as DNA: TGTGCCAGCAGCTGGGGGGCCGACACTGAAGCTTTCTTT. V usage is TRBV14 and J usage is TRBJ1-1, with a tentative D call TRBD1 (6 bases). This CDR3 has 13 amino acids. V was cut by 5 bases and J by 3 bases, with 10 bases left in between. The germline CDR1 and CDR2 sequences are SGHDN and FVKESK.

The table lists this clonotype with a few counts. The chain couples TRBV13 to TRBJ2-1, with 15 bases matching TRBD2. The V gene end was trimmed by 4 bases and the J gene end by 12 bases; junction bases not matched to a gene: 7. Per the germline V gene, CDR1 is PRHDT and CDR2 is FYEKMQ (reference sequence). The CDR3 length is 15 residues. CDR3 amino acids: CASSSRTSGGDRQFF. CDR3 DNA sequence: TGTGCCAGCAGCTCCAGGACTAGCGGGGGGGACCGGCAGTTCTTC.

The chain couples TRBV5-4 to TRBJ2-3, with TRBD2 matching over 10 bases. CDR1 SGHNT and CDR2 YYREEE come from the germline V gene (reference sequence). This CDR3 is built from 16 residues. V dropped 0 bases and J dropped 3; count of bases not matched to a gene: 4. CDR3 region: CASSLGSGRGTDTQYF. The CDR3 nucleotides read TGTGCCAGCAGCTTGGGAAGCGGGAGGGGTACAGATACGCAGTATTTT. The whole variable domain, remainder taken from reference TRBV5-4 and TRBJ2-3, is ETGVTQSPTHLIKTRGQQVTLRCSSQSGHNTVSWYQQALGQGPQFIFQYYREEENGRGNFPPRFSGLQFPNYSSELNVNALELDDSALYLCASSLGSGRGTDTQYFGPGTRLTVL.

This rearrangement joins TRBV30 to TRBJ2-1; 7 positions agree with TRBD1. This CDR3 is built from 14 residues. V was pared by 0 bases and J by 6 bases, with 5 bases of the junction left unmatched. The germline CDR1 and CDR2 sequences are GTSNPN and SVGIG (reference sequence). The DNA of the CDR3 is TGTGCCTGGAGTGTGACAGGGCAGGGCAATGAGCAGTTCTTC. It yields the protein CAWSVTGQGNEQFF.

The chain uses TRBV10-2 and TRBJ2-7; D unclear. CDR1 is WSHSY, CDR2 SAAADI, per germline. The ends were cut back, 4 bases at V and 2 bases at J, with 6 bases in the middle. The CDR3 is made up of 12 amino acids. CDR3 residues: CASSGITYEQYF. The DNA of the CDR3 is TGCGCCAGCAGTGGAATCACCTACGAGCAGTACTTC.